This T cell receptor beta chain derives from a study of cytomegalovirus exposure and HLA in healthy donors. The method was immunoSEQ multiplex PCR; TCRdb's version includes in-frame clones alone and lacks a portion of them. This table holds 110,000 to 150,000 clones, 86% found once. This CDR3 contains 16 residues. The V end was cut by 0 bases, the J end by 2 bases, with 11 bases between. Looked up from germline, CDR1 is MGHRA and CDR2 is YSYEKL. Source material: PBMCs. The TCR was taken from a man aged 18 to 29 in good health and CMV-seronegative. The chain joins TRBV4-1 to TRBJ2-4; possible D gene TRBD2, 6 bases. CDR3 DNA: TGCGCCAGCAGCCAAGAAAGGAGGGAGACCAAAAACATTCAGTACTTC. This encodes CASSQERRETKNIQYF.